What follows describes a single T cell receptor beta chain. The PCR made use of 60 Vbeta and 13 Jbeta primers. Some clones are missing from TCRdb's copy, which holds only in-frame ones; the method was immunoSEQ multiplex PCR. The sample gives 160,000 or so clones, around 69% of which show up once; approximately 3% is in the top ten. All donors participated as healthy donors of bone marrow. Donors counted as nominally healthy when sampled, yet unrecorded immune exposures were likely. The data were taken from a study of cytomegalovirus exposure and HLA in healthy donors. Trimming cost V 3 bases and J 5 bases; bases outside gene matches: 3. Germline lookup yields CDR1 KGHSH and CDR2 LQKENI. This CDR3 contains 14 residues.

The sequence derives from a young woman in good health and CMV-seronegative. The sample taken for sequencing was PBMCs. J is TRBJ2-1 and V is TRBV18, with 8 positions matching TRBD1. The CDR3 loop is CASSPGTGNNEQFF. The DNA for the CDR3 is TGTGCCAGCTCACCCGGGACAGGCAACAATGAGCAGTTCTTC. The full variable domain, completed using reference TRBV18 and TRBJ2-1, is NAGVMQNPRHLVRRRGQEARLRCSPMKGHSHVYWYRQLPEEGLKFMVYLQKENIIDESGMPKERFSAEFPKEGPSILRIQQVVRGDSAAYFCASSPGTGNNEQFFGPGTRLTVL.